One and the same sample provided the 4 T cell receptor beta chains below, sequenced in a study of cytomegalovirus exposure and HLA in healthy donors. With 60 Vbeta and 13 Jbeta primers, the PCR was carried out. Clones were sequenced by immunoSEQ multiplex PCR, and TCRdb holds only the in-frame ones, with some missing. The sample comprises approximately 150,000 clones, over 75% of which are singletons, and 5.7% rests with the top ten. Sequencing was performed on PBMCs. The receptors were gathered from a man in his thirties or forties in good health and CMV-seropositive.

V is TRBV7-9 and J is TRBJ2-5; 9 bases fit TRBD1. Germline CDR1 is SEHNR and CDR2 is FQNEAQ (reference sequence). Losses at the gene ends were 3 bases for V and 8 bases for J; bases not matched to a gene: 4. This CDR3 is built from 13 residues. The CDR3 sequence is CASSLSGQGTQYF. The CDR3 DNA sequence: TGTGCCAGCAGCTTGTCGGGACAGGGTACCCAGTACTTC. The variable domain in full, with the rest retrieved from reference TRBV7-9 and TRBJ2-5, is DTGVSQNPRHKITKRGQNVTFRCDPISEHNRLYWYRQTLGQGPEFLTYFQNEAQLEKSRLLSDRFSAERPKGSFSTLEIQRTEQGDSAMYLCASSLSGQGTQYFGPGTRLLVL.

The V gene is TRBV11-2, the J gene TRBJ2-5; D gene uncertain. The CDR3 covers 16 residues. The V end was cut by 0 bases, the J end by 5 bases, with 16 bases between. Germline V gene sequence: CDR1 SGHAT, CDR2 FQNNGV. In DNA, the CDR3 is TGTGCCAGCAGCTTAGAAGTAAGAGGATCTGAGGAGACCCAGTACTTC. Amino acid sequence: CASSLEVRGSEETQYF.

The V gene is TRBV6-1, the J gene TRBJ1-6, with 8 positions matching TRBD1. The CDR3 is made up of 16 amino acids. Germline V CDR1 and CDR2: MNHNS, SASEGT. V shed 2 bases, J shed 9 bases, and the junction held 9 bases outside the gene matches. The CDR3 DNA sequence: TGTGCCAGCAGTGAAATGGATCAGGGGGCTGGTTCACCCCTCCACTTT. It encodes CASSEMDQGAGSPLHF.

The chain joins TRBV5-6 to TRBJ1-1; D unresolved. Germline V lookup: CDR1 SGHDT, CDR2 YYEEEE. CDR3 length: 13 residues. Trimming removed 1 base at V and 0 bases at J, with 4 bases between. This CDR3 reads CASSLPLNTEAFF. For the CDR3, the DNA is TGTGCCAGCAGCTTGCCGTTGAACACTGAAGCTTTCTTT.